This T cell receptor (beta chain) came from a study of cytomegalovirus exposure and HLA in healthy donors. General observations from the study: In a later analysis, donors in an Asian-associated ancestry cluster reportedly had fewer N-insertions in productive TCRs than the cohort mean. The study labeled about 160 TCR beta chains cytomegalovirus-associated. Presence/absence analysis assumed near-uniform sequencing depth across donors.

PCR primers comprised 60 Vbeta and 13 Jbeta primers. Measured with immunoSEQ multiplex PCR; TCRdb has only the in-frame clones, and not every one. The top ten hold 3% to 3.5% of the sample, which has 100,000 to 120,000 clones, 69% seen once. As to this clone: Its antigen is not identified.

CDR1 and CDR2 (germline): SEHNR, FQNEAQ (reference sequence). Unmatched junction bases numbered 10, after V lost 5 bases and J lost 7 bases. The CDR3 is 15 residues long. The chain recombines TRBV7-9 with TRBJ2-1; 8 positions agree with TRBD2. The sequence was obtained from a man younger than 45 in good health and CMV-seronegative. Specimen: PBMCs. The CDR3 protein is CASSLSGISKNEQFF. CDR3 coding DNA: TGTGCCAGCAGCCTTAGCGGGATTAGTAAGAATGAGCAGTTCTTC.